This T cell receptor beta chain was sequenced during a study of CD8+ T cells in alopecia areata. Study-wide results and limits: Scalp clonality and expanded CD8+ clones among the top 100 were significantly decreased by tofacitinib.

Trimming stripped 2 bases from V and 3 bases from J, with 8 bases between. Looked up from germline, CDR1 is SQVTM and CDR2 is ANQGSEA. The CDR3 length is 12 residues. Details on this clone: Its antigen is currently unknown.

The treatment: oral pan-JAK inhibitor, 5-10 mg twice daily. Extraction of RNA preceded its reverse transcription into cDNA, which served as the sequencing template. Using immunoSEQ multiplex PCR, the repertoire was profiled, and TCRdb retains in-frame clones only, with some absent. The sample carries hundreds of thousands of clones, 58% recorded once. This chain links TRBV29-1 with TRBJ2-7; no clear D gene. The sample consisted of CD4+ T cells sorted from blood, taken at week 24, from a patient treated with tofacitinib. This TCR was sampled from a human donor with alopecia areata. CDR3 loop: CSVEKWDYEQYF. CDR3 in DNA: TGCAGCGTTGAAAAGTGGGACTACGAGCAGTACTTC.